This T cell receptor beta chain was recorded in a study of blood T cell repertoires in COVID-19. About the research overall: Researchers got acute and convalescent COVID-19 samples from the United States, Italy and Spain. The cDNA or gDNA used as material had been derived from T cells, B-cell-depleted T cells, or PBMCs.

The germline V gene has CDR1 SGHRS and CDR2 YFSETQ. V lost 5 bases and J lost 3; bases outside the gene matches: 6. The CDR3 consists of 15 residues. Participants were placed into cohorts based on the clinical history they reported. Authors' data handling: The assay estimated nucleated cells by amplifying reference gene primers. Some clones are missing from TCRdb's copy, which holds only in-frame ones; the method was immunoSEQ multiplex PCR. D and trimming come from the DNA, and the V and J calls and clone size come from that table. The sample holds 200,000 to 250,000 clones, 80% to 90% seen once. Input material: PBMCs or T cells enriched from blood (not recorded which). The J gene is TRBJ2-3, the V gene TRBV5-1, with 10 bases matching TRBD2. The receptor comes from a woman under 40 who had been exposed to COVID-19. The CDR3 protein is CASSLAGVGTDTQYF. CDR3 DNA: TGCGCCAGCAGTCTAGCGGGAGTCGGTACAGATACGCAGTATTTT. Drawing the rest from reference TRBV5-1 and TRBJ2-3, the complete variable domain is KAGVTQTPRYLIKTRGQQVTLSCSPISGHRSVSWYQQTPGQGLQFLFEYFSETQRNKGNFPGRFSGRQFSNSRSEMNVSTLELGDSALYLCASSLAGVGTDTQYFGPGTRLTVL.